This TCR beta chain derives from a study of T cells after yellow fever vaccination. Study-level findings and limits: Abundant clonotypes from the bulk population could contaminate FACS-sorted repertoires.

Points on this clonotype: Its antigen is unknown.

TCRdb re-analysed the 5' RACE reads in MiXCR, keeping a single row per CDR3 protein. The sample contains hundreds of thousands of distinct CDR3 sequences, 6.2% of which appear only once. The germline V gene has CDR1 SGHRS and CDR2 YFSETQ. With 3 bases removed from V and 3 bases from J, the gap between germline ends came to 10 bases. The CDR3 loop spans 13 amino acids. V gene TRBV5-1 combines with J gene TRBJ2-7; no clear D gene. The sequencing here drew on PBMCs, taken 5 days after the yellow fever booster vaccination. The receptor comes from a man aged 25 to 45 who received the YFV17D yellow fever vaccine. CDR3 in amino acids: CASSYKGRYEQYF. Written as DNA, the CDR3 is TGCGCCAGCAGCTACAAGGGTCGCTACGAGCAGTACTTC.